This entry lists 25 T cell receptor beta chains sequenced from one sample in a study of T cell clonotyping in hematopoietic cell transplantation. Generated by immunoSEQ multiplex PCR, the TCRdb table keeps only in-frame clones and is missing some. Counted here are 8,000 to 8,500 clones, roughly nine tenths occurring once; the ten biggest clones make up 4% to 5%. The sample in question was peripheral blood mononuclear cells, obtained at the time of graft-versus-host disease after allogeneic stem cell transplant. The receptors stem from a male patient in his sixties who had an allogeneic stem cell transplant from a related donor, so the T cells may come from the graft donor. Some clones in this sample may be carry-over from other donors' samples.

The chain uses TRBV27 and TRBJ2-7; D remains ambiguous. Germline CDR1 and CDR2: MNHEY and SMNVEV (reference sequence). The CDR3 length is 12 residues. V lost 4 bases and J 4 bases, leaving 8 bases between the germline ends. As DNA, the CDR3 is TGTGCCAGCAGTTCGGTAGGGTACGAGCAGTACTTC. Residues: CASSSVGYEQYF.

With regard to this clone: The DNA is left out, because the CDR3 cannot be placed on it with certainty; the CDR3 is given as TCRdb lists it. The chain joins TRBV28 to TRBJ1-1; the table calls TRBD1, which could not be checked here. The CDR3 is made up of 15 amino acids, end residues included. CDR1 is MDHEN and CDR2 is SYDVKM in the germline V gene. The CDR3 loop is CASSFFGHPNTEAFF.

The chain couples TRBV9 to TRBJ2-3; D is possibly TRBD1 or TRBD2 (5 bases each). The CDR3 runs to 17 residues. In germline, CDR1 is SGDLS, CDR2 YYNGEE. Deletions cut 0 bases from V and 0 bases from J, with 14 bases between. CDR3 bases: TGTGCCAGCAGCGTAGATGCGAGGGGCCCTAGCACAGATACGCAGTATTTT. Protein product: CASSVDARGPSTDTQYF.

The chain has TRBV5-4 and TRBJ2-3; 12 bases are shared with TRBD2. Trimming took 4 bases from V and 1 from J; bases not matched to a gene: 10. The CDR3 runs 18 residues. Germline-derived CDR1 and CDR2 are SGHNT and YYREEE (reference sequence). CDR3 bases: TGTGCCAGCAGCGCACGCGGCCGACTAGCGGGGGGCACAGATACGCAGTATTTT. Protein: CASSARGRLAGGTDTQYF.

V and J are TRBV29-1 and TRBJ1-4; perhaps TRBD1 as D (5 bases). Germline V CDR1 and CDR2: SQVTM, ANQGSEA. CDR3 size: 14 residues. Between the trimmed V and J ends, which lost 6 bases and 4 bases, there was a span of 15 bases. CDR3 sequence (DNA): TGCAGCGTCCCCGGGGCGCCCCATAATGAAAAACTGTTTTTT. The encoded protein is CSVPGAPHNEKLFF. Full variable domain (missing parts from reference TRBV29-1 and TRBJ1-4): SAVISQKPSRDICQRGTSLTIQCQVDSQVTMMFWYRQQPGQSLTLIATANQGSEATYESGFVIDKFPISRPNLTFSTLTVSNMSPEDSSIYLCSVPGAPHNEKLFFGSGTQLSVL.

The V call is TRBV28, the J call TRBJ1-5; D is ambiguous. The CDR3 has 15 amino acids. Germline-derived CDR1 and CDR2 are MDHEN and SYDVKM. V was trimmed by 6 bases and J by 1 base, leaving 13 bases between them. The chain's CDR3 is CASRMEGWSNQPQHF. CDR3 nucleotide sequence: TGTGCCAGCAGGATGGAGGGCTGGAGCAATCAGCCCCAGCATTTT.

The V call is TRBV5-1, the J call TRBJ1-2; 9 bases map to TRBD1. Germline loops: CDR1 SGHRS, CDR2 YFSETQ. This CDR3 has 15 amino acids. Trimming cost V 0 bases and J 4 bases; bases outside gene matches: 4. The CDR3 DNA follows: TGCGCCAGCAGCTTGGAGGGACAGGGTTCCTATGGCTACACCTTC. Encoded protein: CASSLEGQGSYGYTF.

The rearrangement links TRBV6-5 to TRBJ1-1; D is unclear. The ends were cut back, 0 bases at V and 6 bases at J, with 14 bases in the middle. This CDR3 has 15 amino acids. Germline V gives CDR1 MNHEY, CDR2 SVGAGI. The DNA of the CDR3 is TGTGCCAGCAGTTACTCAGTTTATTTGTTTTCTGAAGCTTTCTTT. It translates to CASSYSVYLFSEAFF.

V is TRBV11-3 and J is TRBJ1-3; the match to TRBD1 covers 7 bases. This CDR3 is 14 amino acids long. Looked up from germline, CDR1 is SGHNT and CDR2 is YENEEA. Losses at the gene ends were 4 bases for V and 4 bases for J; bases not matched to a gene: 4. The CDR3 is CASSSGQRGNTIYF. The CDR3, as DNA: TGTGCCAGCAGCTCGGGACAGCGAGGAAACACCATATATTTT.

The CDR3 sequence is CASSLHPRVGYGYTF. DNA of the CDR3: TGTGCCAGCAGTCTACATCCCAGGGTCGGCTATGGCTACACCTTC. The rearrangement joins TRBV28 to TRBJ1-2, with D maybe TRBD1 (5 bases). Germline V gives CDR1 MDHEN, CDR2 SYDVKM. The CDR3 runs 15 residues. V was clipped by 5 bases and J by 4 bases, with 17 bases between them.

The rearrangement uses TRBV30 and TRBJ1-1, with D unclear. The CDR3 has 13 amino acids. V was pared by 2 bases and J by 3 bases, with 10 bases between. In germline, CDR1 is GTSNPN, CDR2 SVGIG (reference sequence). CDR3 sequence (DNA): TGTGCCTGGAGTAGGTCCGATTACACTGAAGCTTTCTTT. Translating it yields CAWSRSDYTEAFF.

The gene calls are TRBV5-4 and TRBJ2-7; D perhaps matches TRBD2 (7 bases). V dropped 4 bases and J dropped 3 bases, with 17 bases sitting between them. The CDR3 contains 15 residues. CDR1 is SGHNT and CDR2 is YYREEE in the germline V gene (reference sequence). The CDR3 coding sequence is TGTGCCAGCAGCCGCGGGGGCAGTAGCCTCTACGAGCAGTACTTC. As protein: CASSRGGSSLYEQYF.

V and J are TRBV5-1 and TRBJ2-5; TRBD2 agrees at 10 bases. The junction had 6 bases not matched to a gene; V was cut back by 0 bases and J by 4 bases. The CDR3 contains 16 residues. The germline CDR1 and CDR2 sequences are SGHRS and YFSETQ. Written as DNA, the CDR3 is TGCGCCAGCAGCTTGGACCCTAGCGGGGGAGGAGAGACCCAGTACTTC. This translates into CASSLDPSGGGETQYF. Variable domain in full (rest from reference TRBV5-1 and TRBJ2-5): KAGVTQTPRYLIKTRGQQVTLSCSPISGHRSVSWYQQTPGQGLQFLFEYFSETQRNKGNFPGRFSGRQFSNSRSEMNVSTLELGDSALYLCASSLDPSGGGETQYFGPGTRLLVL.

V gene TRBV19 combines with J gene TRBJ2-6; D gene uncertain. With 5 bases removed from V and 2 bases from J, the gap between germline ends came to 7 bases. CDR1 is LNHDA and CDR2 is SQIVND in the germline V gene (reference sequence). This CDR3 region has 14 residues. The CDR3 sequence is CASSLGTGANVLTF. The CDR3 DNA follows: TGTGCCAGTAGTTTGGGGACTGGGGCCAACGTCCTGACTTTC.

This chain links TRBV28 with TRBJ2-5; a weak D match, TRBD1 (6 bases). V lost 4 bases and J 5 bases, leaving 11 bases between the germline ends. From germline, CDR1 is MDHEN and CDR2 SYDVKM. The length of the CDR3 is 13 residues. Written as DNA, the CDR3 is TGTGCCAGCAGTTCGGCAGGGGAGGAGACCCAGTACTTC. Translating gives CASSSAGEETQYF.

The CDR3: CASNTGSQGSPLHF. The CDR3 region has the DNA TGTGCCAGCAACACAGGGAGCCAAGGTTCACCCCTCCACTTT. This chain links TRBV6-5 with TRBJ1-6; D perhaps matches TRBD1 (6 bases). Trimming removed 7 bases from V and 9 bases from J, with 16 bases in between. The length of the CDR3 is 14 residues. Germline V CDR1 and CDR2: MNHEY, SVGAGI.

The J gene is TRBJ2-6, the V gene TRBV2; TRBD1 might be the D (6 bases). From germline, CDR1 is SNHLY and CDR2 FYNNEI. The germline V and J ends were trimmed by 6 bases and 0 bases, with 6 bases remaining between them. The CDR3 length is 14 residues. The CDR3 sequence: CASRQGSGANVLTF. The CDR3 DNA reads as TGTGCCAGCAGACAGGGCTCTGGGGCCAACGTCCTGACTTTC.

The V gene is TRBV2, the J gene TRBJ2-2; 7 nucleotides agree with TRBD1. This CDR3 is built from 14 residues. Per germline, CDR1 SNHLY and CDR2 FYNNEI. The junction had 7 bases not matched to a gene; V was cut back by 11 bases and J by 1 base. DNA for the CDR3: TGTGCCGGAAAGGGACAGCAGAACACCGGGGAGCTGTTTTTT. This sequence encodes CAGKGQQNTGELFF.

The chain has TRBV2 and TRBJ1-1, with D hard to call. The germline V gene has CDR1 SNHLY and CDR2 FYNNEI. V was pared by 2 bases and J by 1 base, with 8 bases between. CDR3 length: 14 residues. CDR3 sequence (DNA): TGTGCCAGCAGTGAATTCGGCACGAACACTGAAGCTTTCTTT. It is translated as CASSEFGTNTEAFF.

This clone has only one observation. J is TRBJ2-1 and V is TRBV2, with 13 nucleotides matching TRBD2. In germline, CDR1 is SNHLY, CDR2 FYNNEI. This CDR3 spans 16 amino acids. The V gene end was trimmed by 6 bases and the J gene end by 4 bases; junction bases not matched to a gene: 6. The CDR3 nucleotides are TGTGCCAGCAGCGCCCGACTAGCGGGGGGTTACAATGAGCAGTTCTTC. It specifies CASSARLAGGYNEQFF. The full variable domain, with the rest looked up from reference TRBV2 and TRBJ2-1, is EPEVTQTPSHQVTQMGQEVILRCVPISNHLYFYWYRQILGQKVEFLVSFYNNEISEKSEIFDDQFSVERPDGSNFTLKIRSTKLEDSAMYFCASSARLAGGYNEQFFGPGTRLTVL.

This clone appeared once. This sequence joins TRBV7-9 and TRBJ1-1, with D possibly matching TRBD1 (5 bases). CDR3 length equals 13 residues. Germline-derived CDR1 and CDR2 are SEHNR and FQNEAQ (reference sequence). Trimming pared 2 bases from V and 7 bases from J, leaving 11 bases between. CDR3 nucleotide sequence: TGTGCCAGCAGCTTATTGTGGGGCCATGAAGCTTTCTTT. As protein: CASSLLWGHEAFF.

The CDR3 DNA is TGCGCCAGCAGGGACAGTAACTTTATAAATGAGCAGTTCTTC. Protein sequence: CASRDSNFINEQFF. V gene TRBV5-1 combines with J gene TRBJ2-1; perhaps TRBD1 as D (6 bases). The CDR3 totals 14 residues. From germline, CDR1 is SGHRS and CDR2 YFSETQ. V was clipped by 5 bases and J by 7 bases, with 16 bases between them.

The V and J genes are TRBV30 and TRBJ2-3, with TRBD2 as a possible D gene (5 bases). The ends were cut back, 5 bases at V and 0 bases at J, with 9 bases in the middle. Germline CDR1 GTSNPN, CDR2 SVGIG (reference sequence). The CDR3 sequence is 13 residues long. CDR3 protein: CAWGRLSTDTQYF. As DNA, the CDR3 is TGTGCCTGGGGGAGACTGAGCACAGATACGCAGTATTTT.

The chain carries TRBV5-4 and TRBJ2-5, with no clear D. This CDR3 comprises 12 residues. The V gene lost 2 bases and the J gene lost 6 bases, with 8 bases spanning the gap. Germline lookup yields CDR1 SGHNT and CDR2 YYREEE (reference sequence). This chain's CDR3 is CASSFTEQTQYF. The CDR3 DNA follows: TGTGCCAGCAGCTTCACCGAGCAGACCCAGTACTTC.

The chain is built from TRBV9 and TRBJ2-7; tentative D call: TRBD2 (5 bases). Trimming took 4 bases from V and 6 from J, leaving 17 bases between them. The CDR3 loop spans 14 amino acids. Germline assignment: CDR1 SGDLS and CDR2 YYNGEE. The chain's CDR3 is CASSPDPLRGEQYF. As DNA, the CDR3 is TGTGCCAGCAGCCCAGATCCCCTCCGGGGCGAGCAGTACTTC.